This TCR beta chain was captured by sequencing in a study of CD8+ T cells in alopecia areata. Sequencing templates came from extracted RNA that was reverse transcribed into cDNA. Produced via immunoSEQ multiplex PCR; TCRdb's table is partial and in-frame only. The sample lists 180,000 or so clones; roughly 63% were seen once. The CDR3 totals 14 residues. Germline loops: CDR1 LGHNA, CDR2 YSLEER. Trimming shortened V by 0 bases and J by 8 bases, and 10 bases separated the two germline ends. Researchers gathered lesional scalp punch biopsies and peripheral blood from patients with alopecia areata. This chain links TRBV4-3 with TRBJ1-4, with D possibly TRBD1 on 5 matching bases. Sample: CD4+ T cells sorted from blood, taken at week 0. This TCR came from a human donor with alopecia areata. The CDR3, as DNA: TGCGCCAGCAGCCAAGATACGGGGGGAGAAAAACTGTTTTTT. This translates into CASSQDTGGEKLFF.